This note documents a single T cell receptor (beta chain) sequence. This sample is drawn from a study of shared clonotypes between healthy human individuals. Profiled with immunoSEQ multiplex PCR; TCRdb holds only in-frame clones, not every one. The table lists millions of clones, 85% to 95% of them singletons, with roughly 0.36% in the top ten. The specimen was naive CD4+ T cells from PBMCs. Documented subset: CD45RA+ positively selected. This clonotype originated in a man between 18 and 35 years old in good health. Some clones in this sample may be carry-over from other donors' samples.

CDR3 DNA: TGTGCCAGCAGCTTGAGGTTAGGGGTTGGCTCCTACGAGCAGTACTTC. Protein product: CASSLRLGVGSYEQYF. The gene calls are TRBV5-6 and TRBJ2-7; the D gene is possibly TRBD1 (5 bases). There are 16 residues in the CDR3. Between the trimmed V and J ends, which lost 1 base and 0 bases, there was a span of 14 bases. CDR1 is SGHDT and CDR2 is YYEEEE in the germline V gene.